This TCR beta chain was recorded in a study of blood T cell repertoires in COVID-19. The junction had 8 bases not matched to a gene; V was cut back by 6 bases and J by 6 bases. This CDR3 spans 15 amino acids. Per germline, CDR1 LNHDA and CDR2 SQIVND (reference sequence). Measured with immunoSEQ multiplex PCR; TCRdb has only the in-frame clones, and not every one. The sample lists hundreds of thousands of clones, about 89% seen once, with 8% to 10% in the top ten. This TCR came from a woman in her thirties or forties who had recovered from COVID-19. This chain links TRBV19 with TRBJ1-6; 7 bases match TRBD1. Sequenced material: PBMCs or T cells enriched from blood (not recorded which). The CDR3: CASRGPAGGNSPLHF. DNA of the CDR3: TGTGCCAGTAGGGGACCGGCAGGGGGTAATTCACCCCTCCACTTT.